This TCR beta chain stems from a study of shared clonotypes between healthy human individuals. Overall study results and limits: Generation probabilities were higher for clonotypes shared across all four sorted-subset donors than for unshared ones.

Profiled with immunoSEQ multiplex PCR; TCRdb holds only in-frame clones, not every one. The sample yields 2 million or so clones, around 96% seen once. Trimming pared 6 bases from V and 0 bases from J, leaving 12 bases between. The germline CDR1 and CDR2 sequences are MNHNY and SVGAGI (reference sequence). CDR3 size: 15 residues. As regards this clone: Its antigen is undetermined.

Terminally differentiated effector memory CD45RA+ cells were excluded by CCR7 positive selection of CD45RO-negative cells. The chain recombines TRBV6-6 with TRBJ2-1; the D is unclear. The sequence came from a man younger than 30 in good health. Specimen: naive CD8+ T cells sorted from blood. CDR3: CASSTSASSYNEQFF. In nucleotides, the CDR3 is TGTGCCAGCAGCACAAGCGCGAGCTCCTACAATGAGCAGTTCTTC.